One sample yielded the 22 T cell receptor beta chains listed below, sequenced in a study of identical twins. Via MiXCR, TCRdb re-called the 5' RACE reads, giving one row per CDR3 protein. The sample lists approximately 550,000 distinct CDR3 sequences; 20% to 25% were seen once. This same sample was also taken into another study, of yellow fever vaccine responses in identical twins.

The sequencing sample was made of CD4+ T cells sorted from blood. The receptors were sampled from a woman between 18 and 29 years old in good health.

This chain joins TRBV20-1 and TRBJ2-7; a weak D match, TRBD2 (6 bases). The CDR3 consists of 14 residues. Trimming took 6 bases from V and 2 from J, leaving 17 bases between them. Germline values: CDR1 DFQATT, CDR2 SNEGSKA (reference sequence). Here the CDR3 reads CSAEKGLPPYEQYF. The CDR3 DNA is TGCAGTGCAGAAAAAGGACTACCCCCCTACGAGCAGTACTTC.

The chain employs TRBV20-1 and TRBJ1-5; maybe TRBD1 (5 bases). Deletions cut 0 bases from V and 9 bases from J, with 12 bases between. The CDR3 is 13 residues long. Germline V CDR1 and CDR2: DFQATT, SNEGSKA (reference sequence). The CDR3 bases are TGCAGTGCTAGAGACCGGGGCACCGGGCCCCAGCATTTT. Encoded protein: CSARDRGTGPQHF.

This sequence joins TRBV27 and TRBJ1-1, with TRBD1 matching 8 bases. This CDR3 region has 15 residues. CDR1 and CDR2 from the germline V gene are MNHEY and SMNVEV (reference sequence). Trimming cost V 4 bases and J 0 bases; bases outside gene matches: 4. This CDR3 reads CASSWDRMMNTEAFF. The CDR3 DNA sequence: TGTGCCAGCAGTTGGGACAGGATGATGAACACTGAAGCTTTCTTT.

The genes are TRBV24-1 and TRBJ2-5; D call uncertain. Germline V gene lookup returns CDR1 KGHDR and CDR2 SFDVKD. V lost 2 bases to trimming and J lost 3 bases, with 6 bases between them. The CDR3 totals 13 residues. CDR3: CATSDWGKETQYF. In DNA, the CDR3 is TGTGCCACCAGTGATTGGGGAAAAGAGACCCAGTACTTC.

A few counts support this clonotype. The chain joins TRBV24-1 to TRBJ2-1; 8 bases are shared with TRBD2. The CDR3 runs to 17 residues. The V gene end was trimmed by 0 bases and the J gene end by 10 bases; junction bases not matched to a gene: 13. Germline CDR1 is KGHDR and CDR2 is SFDVKD. CDR3 DNA: TGTGCCACCAGTGATTTGAAACCGGGACTAGTCACCGAGGAGCAGTTCTTC. This codes for CATSDLKPGLVTEEQFF.

This clonotype was counted between two and nine times. This sequence joins TRBV12-3 or TRBV12-4 and TRBJ1-3; tentatively, D is TRBD1 (6 bases). The V end lost 3 bases, the J end lost 6 bases, and 15 bases lay between the germline ends. This CDR3 has 15 amino acids. The CDR3 DNA reads as TGTGCCAGCAGTTTGGGGGGCCTAGCCCTAAACACCATATATTTT. The encoded protein is CASSLGGLALNTIYF.

This chain joins TRBV29-1 and TRBJ2-5; no reliable D call. Trimming stripped 7 bases from V and 3 bases from J, with 6 bases between. From germline, CDR1 is SQVTM and CDR2 ANQGSEA. CDR3 size: 10 residues. CDR3 amino acids: CSGLEETQYF. Here the CDR3 DNA reads TGCAGCGGGCTCGAAGAGACCCAGTACTTC. Full variable domain (missing parts from reference TRBV29-1 and TRBJ2-5): SAVISQKPSRDICQRGTSLTIQCQVDSQVTMMFWYRQQPGQSLTLIATANQGSEATYESGFVIDKFPISRPNLTFSTLTVSNMSPEDSSIYLCSGLEETQYFGPGTRLLVL.

As DNA, the CDR3 is TGTGCCACCAGTGATTTTTGGGAGACCCAGTACTTC. It specifies CATSDFWETQYF. This chain links TRBV24-1 with TRBJ2-5; no reliable D call. V lost 1 base and J 5 bases, leaving 4 bases between the germline ends. This CDR3 has 12 residues. Germline CDR1 KGHDR, CDR2 SFDVKD.

The chain has TRBV9 and TRBJ1-4; D gene unclear. CDR1 and CDR2 (germline): SGDLS, YYNGEE. The CDR3 loop spans 14 amino acids. The V end lost 0 bases, the J end lost 4 bases, and 7 bases lay between the germline ends. The CDR3 DNA reads as TGTGCCAGCAGCGTAGGACCTAGTAATGAAAAACTGTTTTTT. This gives the protein CASSVGPSNEKLFF.

This chain joins TRBV28 and TRBJ2-1; D is uncertain. Trimming took 5 bases from V and 6 from J, leaving 8 bases between them. This CDR3 has 12 residues. CDR1 is MDHEN and CDR2 is SYDVKM in the germline V gene. CDR3 DNA: TGTGCCAGCAGTACGCCCCCCAATGAGCAGTTCTTC. Protein sequence: CASSTPPNEQFF.

The J gene is TRBJ2-2, the V gene TRBV24-1; D may be TRBD2 (7 bases). This CDR3 is 15 amino acids long. CDR1 is KGHDR and CDR2 is SFDVKD in the germline V gene. V was pared by 5 bases and J by 3 bases, with 12 bases between. CDR3: CATSAGGPYTGELFF. In nucleotides, the CDR3 is TGTGCCACCAGTGCCGGGGGGCCTTACACCGGGGAGCTGTTTTTT.

This clonotype has a handful of counts. The chain recombines TRBV5-5 with TRBJ2-2; 7 bases match TRBD2. CDR3 length: 16 amino acids. CDR1 is SGHKS and CDR2 is YYEKEE in the germline V gene (reference sequence). Trimming at V came to 1 base and at J to 0 bases, leaving 3 bases not matched to a gene. The CDR3 coding sequence is TGTGCCAGCAGCTTGTACGGGGGGACGAACACCGGGGAGCTGTTTTTT. Its protein is CASSLYGGTNTGELFF. Full variable domain (rest looked up from reference TRBV5-5 and TRBJ2-2): DAGVTQSPTHLIKTRGQQVTLRCSPISGHKSVSWYQQVLGQGPQFIFQYYEKEERGRGNFPDRFSARQFPNYSSELNVNALLLGDSALYLCASSLYGGTNTGELFFGEGSRLTVL.

The chain couples TRBV12-3 or TRBV12-4 to TRBJ2-1; D ambiguous. This CDR3 comprises 13 residues. Trimming stripped 3 bases from V and 8 bases from J, with 11 bases between. CDR3 DNA: TGTGCCAGCAGTTTTTATCCGTCCCATGAGCAGTTCTTC. It translates to CASSFYPSHEQFF.

This clonotype was observed a few times. The chain is built from TRBV4-1 and TRBJ1-4; D may be TRBD1 (5 bases). Germline CDR1 reads MGHRA; CDR2 reads YSYEKL. V lost 0 bases, J lost 0 bases, and 11 bases lay in between. The CDR3 runs 17 residues. Written as DNA, the CDR3 is TGCGCCAGCAGCCAAGATGTCAGGGCCGCAACTAATGAAAAACTGTTTTTT. Its translation is CASSQDVRAATNEKLFF.

Regarding this clonotype: One junction end disagrees with the germline gene, perhaps due to a read error. Here the CDR3 reads CPSGRLNEQFF. The CDR3 DNA sequence: TGTCCCAGCGGGAGGCTGAATGAGCAGTTCTTC. J is TRBJ2-1 and V is TRBV28; TRBD2 agrees at 9 bases. The CDR3 has 11 residues. Germline V gene sequence: CDR1 MDHEN, CDR2 SYDVKM. Using reference TRBV28 and TRBJ2-1 for the parts outside the CDR3, the full variable domain is DVKVTQSSRYLVKRTGEKVFLECVQDMDHENMFWYRQDPGLGLRLIYFSYDVKMKEKGDIPEGYSVSREKKERFSLILESASTNQTSMYLCPSGRLNEQFFGPGTRLTVL.

J is TRBJ2-7 and V is TRBV29-1, with D possibly matching TRBD2 (6 bases). The CDR3 covers 13 residues. With 6 bases removed from V and 2 bases from J, the gap between germline ends came to 14 bases. Germline V gives CDR1 SQVTM, CDR2 ANQGSEA. The CDR3 spells CSVAKGGAYEQYF. CDR3 DNA sequence: TGCAGCGTCGCGAAAGGAGGGGCCTACGAGCAGTACTTC.

This clonotype was picked up many times. This sequence joins TRBV12-3 or TRBV12-4 and TRBJ2-7; D remains unclear. The germline V and J ends were trimmed by 5 bases and 6 bases, with 14 bases remaining between them. This CDR3 is 13 amino acids long. CDR3 region: CASSITSKGEQYF. CDR3 DNA sequence: TGTGCCAGCAGTATCACCTCGAAGGGCGAGCAGTACTTC.

This clonotype turned up a few times. The chain carries TRBV2 and TRBJ2-1, with 10 bases identical to TRBD2. Germline CDR1 and CDR2: SNHLY and FYNNEI. J was trimmed by 8 bases and V by 7 bases; bases with no gene match: 20. This CDR3 contains 18 residues. The CDR3 sequence is CASNLPVRLAGPWDEQFF. The CDR3 DNA sequence: TGTGCCAGCAACCTCCCCGTGCGACTAGCGGGCCCGTGGGATGAGCAGTTCTTC.

The chain carries TRBV7-8 and TRBJ2-1, with D perhaps being TRBD1 or TRBD2 (5 bases each). Deletions cut 2 bases from V and 4 bases from J, with 21 bases between. CDR1 is SGHVS, CDR2 FQNEAQ, per germline. This CDR3 contains 18 residues. DNA for the CDR3: TGTGCCAGCAGCTTAAGCGCCCGAGTCGGGACGGAGTACAATGAGCAGTTCTTC. This encodes CASSLSARVGTEYNEQFF. The entire variable domain, with the rest obtained from reference TRBV7-8 and TRBJ2-1, is as follows: GAGVSQSPRYKVAKRGQDVALRCDPISGHVSLFWYQQALGQGPEFLTYFQNEAQLDKSGLPSDRFFAERPEGSVSTLKIQRTQQEDSAVYLCASSLSARVGTEYNEQFFGPGTRLTVL.

The chain joins TRBV3-1 to TRBJ2-1; D gene uncertain. V lost 3 bases and J lost 4, with 7 bases in between. CDR3 length: 13 amino acids. Per the germline V gene, CDR1 is LGHDT and CDR2 is YNNKEL (reference sequence). CDR3 in amino acids: CASSHLEYNEQFF. The CDR3 nucleotides read TGTGCCAGCAGCCATTTAGAGTACAATGAGCAGTTCTTC.

The chain is built from TRBV7-6 and TRBJ2-2; D unresolved. Looked up from germline, CDR1 is SGHVS and CDR2 is FNYEAQ. The CDR3 has 13 residues. Trimming took off 5 bases at V and 7 bases at J, with 11 bases between the two ends. The CDR3 DNA reads as TGTGCCAGCAGCCCGCACCCGGACGGGGAGCTGTTTTTT. Its protein product is CASSPHPDGELFF.

The chain joins TRBV4-1 to TRBJ2-7, with D possibly TRBD2 on 7 matching bases. The V end lost 0 bases, the J end lost 0 bases, and 18 bases lay between the germline ends. Per germline, CDR1 MGHRA and CDR2 YSYEKL. The CDR3 sequence is 18 residues long. CDR3 amino acids: CASSQEGGGLAASYEQYF. Written as DNA, the CDR3 is TGCGCCAGCAGCCAAGAAGGAGGGGGGCTAGCGGCCTCCTACGAGCAGTACTTC.